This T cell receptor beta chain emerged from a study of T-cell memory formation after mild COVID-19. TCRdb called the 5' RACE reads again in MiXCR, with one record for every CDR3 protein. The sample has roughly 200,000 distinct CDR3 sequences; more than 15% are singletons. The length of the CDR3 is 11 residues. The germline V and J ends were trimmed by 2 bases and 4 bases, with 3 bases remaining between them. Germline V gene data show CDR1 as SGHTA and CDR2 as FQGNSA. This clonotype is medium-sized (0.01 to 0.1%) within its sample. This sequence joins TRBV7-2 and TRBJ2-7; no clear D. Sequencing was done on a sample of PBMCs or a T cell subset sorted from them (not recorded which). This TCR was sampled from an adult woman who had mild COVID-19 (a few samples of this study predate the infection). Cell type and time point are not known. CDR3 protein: CASSLSYEQYF. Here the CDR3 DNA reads TGTGCCAGCAGCTTATCGTACGAGCAGTACTTC.